This TCR beta chain was sequenced for a study of cytomegalovirus exposure and HLA in healthy donors. Overall study findings and caveats: Specificity for CMV antigens was confirmed in vitro for a few of the CMV-associated chains. Most subjects' HLA-A and HLA-B alleles were reportedly predicted from TCR beta sequences.

To note about this clone: Its antigen remains unidentified. This sample also contains other DNA sequences that code for the same CDR3.

J was trimmed by 2 bases and V by 4 bases; bases with no gene match: 3. The germline V gene has CDR1 LNHDA and CDR2 SQIVND (reference sequence). The CDR3 length is 14 residues. The CMV serostatus of this donor was not recorded. It was with 60 Vbeta and 13 Jbeta primers that the PCR ran. The assay was immunoSEQ multiplex PCR, and TCRdb's table has in-frame clones only and misses some. The table includes 200,000 to 250,000 clones, roughly 84% detected once. The sequence derives from a human donor in good health. Source material: PBMCs. The V call is TRBV19, the J call TRBJ2-7; 9 positions agree with TRBD2. The DNA of the CDR3 is TGTGCCAGTAGTACGACTAGCGGTCCCTACGAGCAGTACTTC. This translates into CASSTTSGPYEQYF.